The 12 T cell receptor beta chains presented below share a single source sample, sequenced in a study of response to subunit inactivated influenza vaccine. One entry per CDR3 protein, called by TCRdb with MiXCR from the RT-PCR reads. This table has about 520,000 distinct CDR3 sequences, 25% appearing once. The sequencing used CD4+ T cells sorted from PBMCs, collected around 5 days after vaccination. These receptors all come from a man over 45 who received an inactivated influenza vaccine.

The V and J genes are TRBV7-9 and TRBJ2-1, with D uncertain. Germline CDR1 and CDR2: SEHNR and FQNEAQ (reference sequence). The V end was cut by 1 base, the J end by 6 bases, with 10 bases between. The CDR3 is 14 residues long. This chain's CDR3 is CASSLDQIGNEQFF. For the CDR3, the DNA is TGTGCCAGCAGCTTAGACCAGATTGGCAATGAGCAGTTCTTC.

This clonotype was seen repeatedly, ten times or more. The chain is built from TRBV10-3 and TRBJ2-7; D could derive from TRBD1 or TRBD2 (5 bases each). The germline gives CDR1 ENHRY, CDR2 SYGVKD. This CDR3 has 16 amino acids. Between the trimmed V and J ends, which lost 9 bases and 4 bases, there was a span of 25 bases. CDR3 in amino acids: CAIRKTSGTQEYEQYF. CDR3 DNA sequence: TGTGCCATAAGAAAGACATCCGGGACCCAAGAGTACGAGCAGTACTTC.

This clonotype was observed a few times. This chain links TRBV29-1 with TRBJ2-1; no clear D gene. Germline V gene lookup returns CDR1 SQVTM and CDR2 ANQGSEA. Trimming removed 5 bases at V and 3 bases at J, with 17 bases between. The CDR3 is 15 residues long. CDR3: CSVSLRLTFYNEQFF. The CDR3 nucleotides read TGCAGCGTTTCCTTGCGACTGACTTTCTACAATGAGCAGTTCTTC.

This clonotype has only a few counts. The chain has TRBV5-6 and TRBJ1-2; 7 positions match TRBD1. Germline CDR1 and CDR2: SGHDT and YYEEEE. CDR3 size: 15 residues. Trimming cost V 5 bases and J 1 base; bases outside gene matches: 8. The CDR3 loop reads CASSSDRANNYGYTF. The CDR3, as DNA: TGTGCCAGCAGTTCCGACAGGGCCAATAACTATGGCTACACCTTC.

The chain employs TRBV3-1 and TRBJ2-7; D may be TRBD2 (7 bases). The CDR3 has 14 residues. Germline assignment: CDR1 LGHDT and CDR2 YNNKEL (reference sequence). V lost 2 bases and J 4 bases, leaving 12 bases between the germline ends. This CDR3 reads CASSQRGGLYEQYF. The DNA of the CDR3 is TGTGCCAGCAGCCAAAGGGGGGGTTTGTACGAGCAGTACTTC.

The CDR3 DNA sequence: TGTGCCAGCAGCGACAGGGGGCCTAATGAAAAACTGTTTTTT. As protein: CASSDRGPNEKLFF. The chain carries TRBV28 and TRBJ1-4; 10 nucleotides agree with TRBD1. V lost 6 bases to trimming and J lost 3 bases; unmatched junction nucleotides: 1. Germline V lookup: CDR1 MDHEN, CDR2 SYDVKM. The CDR3 is 14 residues long.

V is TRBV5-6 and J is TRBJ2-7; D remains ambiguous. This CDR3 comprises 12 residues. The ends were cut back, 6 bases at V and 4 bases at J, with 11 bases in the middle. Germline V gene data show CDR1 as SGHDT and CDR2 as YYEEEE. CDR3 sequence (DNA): TGTGCCAGCACGCGGTTTGGGTACGAGCAGTACTTC. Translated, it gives CASTRFGYEQYF. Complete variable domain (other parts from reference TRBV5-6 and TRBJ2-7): DAGVTQSPTHLIKTRGQQVTLRCSPKSGHDTVSWYQQALGQGPQFIFQYYEEEERQRGNFPDRFSGHQFPNYSSELNVNALLLGDSALYLCASTRFGYEQYFGPGTRLTVT.

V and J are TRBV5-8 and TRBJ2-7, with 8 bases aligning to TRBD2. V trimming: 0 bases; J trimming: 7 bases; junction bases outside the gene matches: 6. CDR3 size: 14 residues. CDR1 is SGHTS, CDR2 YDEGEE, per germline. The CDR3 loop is CASSLERGGFEQYF. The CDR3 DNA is TGTGCCAGCAGCTTGGAACGGGGGGGGTTTGAGCAGTACTTC.

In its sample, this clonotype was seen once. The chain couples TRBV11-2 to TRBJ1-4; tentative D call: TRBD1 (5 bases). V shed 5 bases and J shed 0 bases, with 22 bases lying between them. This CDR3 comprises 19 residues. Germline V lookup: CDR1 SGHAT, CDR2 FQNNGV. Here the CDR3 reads CASSILRIGALATNEKLFF. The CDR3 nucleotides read TGTGCCAGCAGCATACTACGTATAGGGGCTCTTGCAACTAATGAAAAACTGTTTTTT.

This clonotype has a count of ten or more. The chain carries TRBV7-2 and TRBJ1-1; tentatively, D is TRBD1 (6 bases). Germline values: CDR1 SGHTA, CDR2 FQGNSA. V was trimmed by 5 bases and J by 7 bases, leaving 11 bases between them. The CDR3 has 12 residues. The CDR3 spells CASSPQGNEAFF. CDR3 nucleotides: TGTGCCAGCAGCCCACAGGGAAATGAAGCTTTCTTT.

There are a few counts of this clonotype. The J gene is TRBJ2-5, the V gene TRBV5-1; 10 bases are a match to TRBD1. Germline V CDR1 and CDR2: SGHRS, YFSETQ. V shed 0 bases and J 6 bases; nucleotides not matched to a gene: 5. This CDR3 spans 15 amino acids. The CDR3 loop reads CASSLVTGGKKTQYF. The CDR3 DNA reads TGCGCCAGCAGCTTGGTGACAGGGGGCAAGAAGACCCAGTACTTC.

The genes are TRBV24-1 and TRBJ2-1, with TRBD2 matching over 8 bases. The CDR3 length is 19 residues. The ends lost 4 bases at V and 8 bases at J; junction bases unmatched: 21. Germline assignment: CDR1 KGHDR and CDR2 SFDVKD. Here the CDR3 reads CATSEDILGRREGHDEQFF. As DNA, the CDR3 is TGTGCCACCAGTGAGGACATTCTCGGGCGTCGGGAGGGCCATGATGAGCAGTTCTTC.